This T cell receptor beta chain was recovered during a study of human T cells and chemical hapten exposure. Background on the study: Across the whole study, which lasted about 5.5 months, patients were given diphenylcyclopropenone on the scalp once a week.

As to time point: pre-sensitization, week 0. Documented treatment: therapeutic diphenylcyclopropenone sensitization with weekly scalp DPC. This clonotype showed up many times. Trimming took 6 bases from V and 15 from J, leaving 24 bases between them. The CDR3 has 14 residues. Germline V gene data show CDR1 as MDHEN and CDR2 as SYDVKM. In TCRdb, the RACE reads were re-called with MiXCR into one record per CDR3 protein. The sample shows approximately 90,000 distinct CDR3 sequences, 6.5% to 10% of them seen only once. The chain carries TRBV28 and TRBJ2-4; D could derive from TRBD1 or TRBD2 (5 bases each). The sequence derives from a man aged 40-49 years with alopecia areata. Some clones in this sample may be carry-over from other donors' samples. The sequencing used whole blood, collected in connection with sensitization to the hapten diphenylcyclopropenone (DPC). The CDR3 bases are TGTGCCAGCAGGACCCCCGGGACCAGCCACATCTGGTACTTC. Its translation is CASRTPGTSHIWYF.